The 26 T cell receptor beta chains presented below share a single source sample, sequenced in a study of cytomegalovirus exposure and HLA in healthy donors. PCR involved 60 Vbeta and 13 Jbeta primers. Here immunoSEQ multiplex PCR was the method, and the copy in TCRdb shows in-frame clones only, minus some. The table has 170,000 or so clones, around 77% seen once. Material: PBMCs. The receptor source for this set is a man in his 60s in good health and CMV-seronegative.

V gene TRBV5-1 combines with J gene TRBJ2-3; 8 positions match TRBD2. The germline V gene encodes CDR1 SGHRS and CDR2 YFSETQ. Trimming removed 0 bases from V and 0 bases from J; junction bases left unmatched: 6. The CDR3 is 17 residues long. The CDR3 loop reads CASSLVVSGTSTDTQYF. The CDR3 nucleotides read TGCGCCAGCAGCTTGGTGGTTAGCGGGACTAGCACAGATACGCAGTATTTT.

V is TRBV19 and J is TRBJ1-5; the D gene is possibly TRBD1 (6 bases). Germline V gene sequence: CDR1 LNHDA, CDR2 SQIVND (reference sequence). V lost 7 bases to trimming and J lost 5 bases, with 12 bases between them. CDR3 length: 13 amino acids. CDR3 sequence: CASKVPGDQPQHF. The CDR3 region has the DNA TGTGCCAGTAAAGTTCCAGGGGATCAGCCCCAGCATTTT.

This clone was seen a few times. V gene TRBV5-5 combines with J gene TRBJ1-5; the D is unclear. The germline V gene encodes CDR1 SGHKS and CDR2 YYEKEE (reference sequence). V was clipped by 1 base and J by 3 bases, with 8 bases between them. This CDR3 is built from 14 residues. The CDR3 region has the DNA TGTGCCAGCAGCTTGCAACAGATCAATCAGCCCCAGCATTTT. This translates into CASSLQQINQPQHF. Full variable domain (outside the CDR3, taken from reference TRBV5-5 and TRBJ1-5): DAGVTQSPTHLIKTRGQQVTLRCSPISGHKSVSWYQQVLGQGPQFIFQYYEKEERGRGNFPDRFSARQFPNYSSELNVNALLLGDSALYLCASSLQQINQPQHFGDGTRLSIL.

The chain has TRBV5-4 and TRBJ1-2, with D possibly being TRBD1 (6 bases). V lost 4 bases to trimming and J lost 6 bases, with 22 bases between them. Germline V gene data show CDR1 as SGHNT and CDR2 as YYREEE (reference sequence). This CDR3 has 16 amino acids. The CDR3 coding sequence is TGTGCCAGCAGCCCCAAACCACAGGGTCCGGGCAATGGCTACACCTTC. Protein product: CASSPKPQGPGNGYTF. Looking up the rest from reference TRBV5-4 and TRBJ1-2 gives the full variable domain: ETGVTQSPTHLIKTRGQQVTLRCSSQSGHNTVSWYQQALGQGPQFIFQYYREEENGRGNFPPRFSGLQFPNYSSELNVNALELDDSALYLCASSPKPQGPGNGYTFGSGTRLTVV.

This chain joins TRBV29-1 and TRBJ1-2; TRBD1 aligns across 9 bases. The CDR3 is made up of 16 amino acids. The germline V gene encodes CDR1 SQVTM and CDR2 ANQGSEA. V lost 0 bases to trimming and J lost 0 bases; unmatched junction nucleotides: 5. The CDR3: CSVEDRGQGTNYGYTF. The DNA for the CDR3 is TGCAGCGTTGAAGATAGGGGACAGGGCACTAACTATGGCTACACCTTC.

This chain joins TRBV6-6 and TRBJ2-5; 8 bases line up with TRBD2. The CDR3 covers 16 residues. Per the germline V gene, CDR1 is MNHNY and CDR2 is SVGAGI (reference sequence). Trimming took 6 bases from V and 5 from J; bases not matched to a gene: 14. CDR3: CASSPTVSSGTETQYF. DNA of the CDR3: TGTGCCAGCAGCCCGACCGTGAGTAGCGGGACCGAGACCCAGTACTTC.

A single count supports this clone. The CDR3 sequence is CASSQGRINEKLFF. The CDR3 DNA follows: TGTGCCAGCAGCCAGGGCCGGATTAATGAAAAACTGTTTTTT. The chain combines TRBV25-1 with TRBJ1-4; D might be TRBD1 (5 bases). Germline V gene data show CDR1 as MGHDK and CDR2 as SYGVNS. The CDR3 sequence is 14 residues long. The V gene lost 6 bases and the J gene lost 4 bases, with 12 bases spanning the gap. Looking up the rest from reference TRBV25-1 and TRBJ1-4 gives the full variable domain: EADIYQTPRYLVIGTGKKITLECSQTMGHDKMYWYQQDPGMELHLIHYSYGVNSTEKGDLSSESTVSRIRTEHFPLTLESARPSHTSQYLCASSQGRINEKLFFGSGTQLSVL.

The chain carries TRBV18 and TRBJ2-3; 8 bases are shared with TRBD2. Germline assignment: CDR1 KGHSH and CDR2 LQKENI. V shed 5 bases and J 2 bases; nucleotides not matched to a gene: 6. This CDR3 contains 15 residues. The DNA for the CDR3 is TGTGCCAGCTCATCCCTAGCGGGCTACACAGATACGCAGTATTTT. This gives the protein CASSSLAGYTDTQYF.

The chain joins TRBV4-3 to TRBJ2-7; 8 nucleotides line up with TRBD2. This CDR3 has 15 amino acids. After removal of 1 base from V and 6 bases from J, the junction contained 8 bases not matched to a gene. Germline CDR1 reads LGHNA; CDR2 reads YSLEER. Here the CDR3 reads CASSQVPGTRGEQYF. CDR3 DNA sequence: TGCGCCAGCAGCCAAGTGCCCGGGACTAGAGGCGAGCAGTACTTC.

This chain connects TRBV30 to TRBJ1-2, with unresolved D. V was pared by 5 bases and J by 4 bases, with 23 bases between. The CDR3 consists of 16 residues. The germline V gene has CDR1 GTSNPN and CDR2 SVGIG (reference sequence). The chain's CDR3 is CAWVKSRELGGYGYTF. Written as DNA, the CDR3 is TGTGCCTGGGTAAAGAGTAGAGAGCTAGGCGGCTATGGCTACACCTTC.

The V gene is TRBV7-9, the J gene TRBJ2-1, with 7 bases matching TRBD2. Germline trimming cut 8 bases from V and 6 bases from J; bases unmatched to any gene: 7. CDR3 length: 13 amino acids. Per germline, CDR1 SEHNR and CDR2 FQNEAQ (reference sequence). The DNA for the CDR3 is TGTGCCAGCGGGGCTAGCGGAACCAATGAGCAGTTCTTC. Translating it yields CASGASGTNEQFF.

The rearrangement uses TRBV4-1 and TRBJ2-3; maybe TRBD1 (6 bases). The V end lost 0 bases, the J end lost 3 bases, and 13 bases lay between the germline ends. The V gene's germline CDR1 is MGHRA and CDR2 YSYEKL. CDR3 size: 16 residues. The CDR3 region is CASSQEQGQETDTQYF. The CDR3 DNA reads TGCGCCAGCAGCCAAGAGCAGGGACAAGAGACAGATACGCAGTATTTT.

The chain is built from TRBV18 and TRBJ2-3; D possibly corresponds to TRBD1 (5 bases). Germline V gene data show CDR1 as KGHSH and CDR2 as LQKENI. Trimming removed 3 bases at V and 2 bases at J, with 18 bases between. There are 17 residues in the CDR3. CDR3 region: CASSPGRSRVYTDTQYF. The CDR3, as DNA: TGTGCCAGCTCACCGGGAAGAAGCAGGGTCTACACAGATACGCAGTATTTT.

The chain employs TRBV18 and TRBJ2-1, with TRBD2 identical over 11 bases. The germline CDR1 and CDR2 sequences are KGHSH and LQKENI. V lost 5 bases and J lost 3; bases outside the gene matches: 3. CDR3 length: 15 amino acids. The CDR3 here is CASSAGTSGYNEQFF. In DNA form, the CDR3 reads TGTGCCAGCTCAGCCGGGACTAGCGGCTACAATGAGCAGTTCTTC. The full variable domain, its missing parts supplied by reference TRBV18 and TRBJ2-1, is NAGVMQNPRHLVRRRGQEARLRCSPMKGHSHVYWYRQLPEEGLKFMVYLQKENIIDESGMPKERFSAEFPKEGPSILRIQQVVRGDSAAYFCASSAGTSGYNEQFFGPGTRLTVL.

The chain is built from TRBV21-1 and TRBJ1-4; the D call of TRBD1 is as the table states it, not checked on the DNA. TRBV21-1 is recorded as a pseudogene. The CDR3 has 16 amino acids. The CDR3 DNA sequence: TGTGCCAGCAACGCCGGGACAGGGTGGACTAATGAAAAACTGTTTTTT. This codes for CASNAGTGWTNEKLFF.

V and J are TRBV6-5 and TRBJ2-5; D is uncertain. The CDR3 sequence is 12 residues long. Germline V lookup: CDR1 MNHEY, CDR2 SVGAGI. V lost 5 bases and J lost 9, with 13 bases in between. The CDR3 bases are TGTGCCAGCAGTCCACGTCCCGGAGCCCAGTACTTC. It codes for CASSPRPGAQYF.

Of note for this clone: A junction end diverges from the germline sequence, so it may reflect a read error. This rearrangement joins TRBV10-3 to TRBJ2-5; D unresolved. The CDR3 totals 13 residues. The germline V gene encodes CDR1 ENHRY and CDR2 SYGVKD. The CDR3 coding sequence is TGTGCCATCAGTGGAGATAGAAGAGAGGCCCAGTACTTC. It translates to CAISGDRREAQYF.

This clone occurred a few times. The CDR3 is CASSIVTGTEQYF. In nucleotides, the CDR3 is TGTGCCAGTAGTATAGTCACGGGGACAGAGCAGTACTTC. The chain uses TRBV19 and TRBJ2-7; D is perhaps TRBD1 (6 bases). Looked up from germline, CDR1 is LNHDA and CDR2 is SQIVND (reference sequence). CDR3 length equals 13 residues. V was shortened by 1 base and J by 7 bases, with 11 bases between the two germline ends.

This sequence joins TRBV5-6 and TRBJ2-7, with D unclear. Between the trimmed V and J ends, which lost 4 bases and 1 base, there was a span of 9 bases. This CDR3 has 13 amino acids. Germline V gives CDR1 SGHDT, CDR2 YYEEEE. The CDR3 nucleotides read TGTGCCAGCAGCCTTTACAGATCCTACGAGCAGTACTTC. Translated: CASSLYRSYEQYF.

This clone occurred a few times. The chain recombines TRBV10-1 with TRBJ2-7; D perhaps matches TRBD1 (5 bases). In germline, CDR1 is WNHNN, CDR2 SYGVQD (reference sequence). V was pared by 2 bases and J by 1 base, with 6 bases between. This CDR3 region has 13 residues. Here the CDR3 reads CASSEGASYEQYF. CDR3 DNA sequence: TGCGCCAGCAGTGAGGGGGCATCCTACGAGCAGTACTTC.

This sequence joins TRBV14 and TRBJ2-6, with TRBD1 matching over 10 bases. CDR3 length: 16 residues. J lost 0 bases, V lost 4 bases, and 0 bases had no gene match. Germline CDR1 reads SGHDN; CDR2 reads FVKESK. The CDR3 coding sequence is TGTGCCAGCAGCCGGGACAGGGGCTCTGGGGCCAACGTCCTGACTTTC. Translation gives CASSRDRGSGANVLTF. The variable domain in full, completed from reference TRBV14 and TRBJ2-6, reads EAGVTQFPSHSVIEKGQTVTLRCDPISGHDNLYWYRRVMGKEIKFLLHFVKESKQDESGMPNNRFLAERTGGTYSTLKVQPAELEDSGVYFCASSRDRGSGANVLTFGAGSRLTVL.

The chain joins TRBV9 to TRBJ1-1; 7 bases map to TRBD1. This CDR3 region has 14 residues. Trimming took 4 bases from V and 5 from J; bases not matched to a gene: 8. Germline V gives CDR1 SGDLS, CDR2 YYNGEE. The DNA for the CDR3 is TGTGCCAGCAGCCCTACGACAGGGCGGACTGAAGCTTTCTTT. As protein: CASSPTTGRTEAFF.

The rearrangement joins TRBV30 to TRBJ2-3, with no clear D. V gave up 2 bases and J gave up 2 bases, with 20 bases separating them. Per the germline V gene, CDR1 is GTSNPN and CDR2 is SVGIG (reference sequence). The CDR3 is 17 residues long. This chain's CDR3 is CAWSTLLRSSSTDTQYF. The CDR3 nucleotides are TGTGCCTGGAGTACTTTATTGCGGTCGAGTTCCACAGATACGCAGTATTTT.

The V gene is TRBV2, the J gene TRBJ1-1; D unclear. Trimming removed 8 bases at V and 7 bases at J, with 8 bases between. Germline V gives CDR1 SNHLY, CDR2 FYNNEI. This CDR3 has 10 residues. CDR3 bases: TGTGCCAGCTCGTCAGGTGAAGCTTTCTTT. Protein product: CASSSGEAFF.

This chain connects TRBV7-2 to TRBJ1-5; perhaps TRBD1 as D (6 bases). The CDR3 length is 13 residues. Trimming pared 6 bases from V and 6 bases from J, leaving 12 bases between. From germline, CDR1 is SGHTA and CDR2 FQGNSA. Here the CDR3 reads CASRESTGQPQHF. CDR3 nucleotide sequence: TGTGCCAGCAGAGAATCGACAGGTCAGCCCCAGCATTTT. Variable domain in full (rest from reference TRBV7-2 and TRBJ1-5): GAGVSQSPSNKVTEKGKDVELRCDPISGHTALYWYRQSLGQGLEFLIYFQGNSAPDKSGLPSDRFSAERTGGSVSTLTIQRTQQEDSAVYLCASRESTGQPQHFGDGTRLSIL.

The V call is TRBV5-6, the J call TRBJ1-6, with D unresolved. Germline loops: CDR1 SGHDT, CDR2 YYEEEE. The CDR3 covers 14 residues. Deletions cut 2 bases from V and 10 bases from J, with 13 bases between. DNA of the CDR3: TGTGCCAGCAGCTTCCCTTCCCTAGGCTCACCCCTCCACTTT. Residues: CASSFPSLGSPLHF.